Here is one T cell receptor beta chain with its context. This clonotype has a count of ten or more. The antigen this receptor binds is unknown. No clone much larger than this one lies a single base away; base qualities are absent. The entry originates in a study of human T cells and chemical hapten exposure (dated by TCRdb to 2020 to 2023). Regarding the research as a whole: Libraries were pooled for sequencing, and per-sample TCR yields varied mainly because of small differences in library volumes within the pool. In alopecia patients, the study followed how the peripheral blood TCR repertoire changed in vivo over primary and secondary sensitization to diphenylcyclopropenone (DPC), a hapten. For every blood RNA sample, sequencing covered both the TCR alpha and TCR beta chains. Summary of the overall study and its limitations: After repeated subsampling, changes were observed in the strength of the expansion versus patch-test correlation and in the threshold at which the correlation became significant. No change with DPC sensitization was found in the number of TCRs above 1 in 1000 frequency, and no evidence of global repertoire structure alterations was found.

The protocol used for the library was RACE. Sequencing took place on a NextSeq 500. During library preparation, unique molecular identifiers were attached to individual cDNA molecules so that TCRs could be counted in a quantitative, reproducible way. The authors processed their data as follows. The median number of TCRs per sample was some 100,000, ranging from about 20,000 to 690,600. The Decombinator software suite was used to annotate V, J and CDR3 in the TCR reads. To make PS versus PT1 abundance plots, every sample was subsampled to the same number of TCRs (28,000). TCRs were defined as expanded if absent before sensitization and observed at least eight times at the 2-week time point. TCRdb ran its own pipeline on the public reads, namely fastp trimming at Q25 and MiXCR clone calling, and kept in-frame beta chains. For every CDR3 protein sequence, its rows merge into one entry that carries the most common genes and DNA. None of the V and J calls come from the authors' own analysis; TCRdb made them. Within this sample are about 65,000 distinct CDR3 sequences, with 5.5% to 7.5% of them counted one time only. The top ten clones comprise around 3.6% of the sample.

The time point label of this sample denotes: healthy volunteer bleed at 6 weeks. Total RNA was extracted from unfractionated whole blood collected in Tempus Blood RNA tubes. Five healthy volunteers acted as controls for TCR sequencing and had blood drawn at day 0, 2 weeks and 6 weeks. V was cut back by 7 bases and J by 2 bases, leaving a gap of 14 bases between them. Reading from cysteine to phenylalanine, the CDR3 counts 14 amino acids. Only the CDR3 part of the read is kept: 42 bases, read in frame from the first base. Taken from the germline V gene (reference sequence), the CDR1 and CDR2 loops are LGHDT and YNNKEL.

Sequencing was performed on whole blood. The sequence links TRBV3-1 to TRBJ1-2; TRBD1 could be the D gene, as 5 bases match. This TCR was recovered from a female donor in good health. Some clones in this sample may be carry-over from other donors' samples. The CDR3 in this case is CASTPGTGNYGYTF. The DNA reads TGTGCCAGCACCCCAGGGACGGGCAACTATGGCTACACCTTC.